This T cell receptor (beta chain) is from a study of radiation and T cells in renal cell carcinoma. For the study at large: Nephrectomy followed 15 Gy stereotactic body radiation by 4 weeks. Study results and caveats: In blood, top tumor clones expanded by 2 weeks, shrinking by 4. Without pretreatment biopsies, baseline tumor clonotype presence was undetermined.

CDR1 is LNHDA and CDR2 is SQIVND in the germline V gene (reference sequence). Trimming stripped 5 bases from V and 2 bases from J, with 10 bases between. CDR3 length: 14 residues. Generated by immunoSEQ multiplex PCR, the TCRdb table keeps only in-frame clones and is missing some. The sample lists about 47,000 clones; around three quarters were seen once. Noted time point: blood 2 weeks post-SBRT. Treatment in this sample: 15 Gy SBRT to primary tumor, nephrectomy 4 weeks later. Comments on this clone: No antigen is known for it.

Sample: blood, taken from a patient whose treatment included radiotherapy and nephrectomy. J is TRBJ1-5 and V is TRBV19; D perhaps matches TRBD1 (5 bases). This clonotype was sampled from a woman between 70 and 85 years old with renal cell carcinoma. Here the CDR3 DNA reads TGTGCCAGTAGTGAGGGGTCGGGCAATCAGCCCCAGCATTTT. Protein: CASSEGSGNQPQHF.